The T cell receptor beta chain described here comes from a study of blood T cell repertoires in COVID-19. Measured with immunoSEQ multiplex PCR; TCRdb has only the in-frame clones, and not every one. The profile shows about 260,000 clones, under 90% of them singletons. Trimming left V 3 bases short and J 2 bases short, with 7 bases between. The CDR3 runs to 13 residues. Germline lookup yields CDR1 MDHEN and CDR2 SYDVKM. This receptor was taken from a woman between 50 and 59 years old who had recovered from COVID-19. The gene calls are TRBV28 and TRBJ1-2, with a weak D call TRBD1 (5 bases). What was sequenced was peripheral blood. In DNA form, the CDR3 reads TGTGCCAGCAGTTTGGGGGGAAACTATGGCTACACCTTC. Translated, it gives CASSLGGNYGYTF.